The source of this TCR beta chain is a study of T-cell reconstitution after alpha-beta-depleted transplantation in children. It was with unique molecular identifiers that the TCRbeta library was prepared. TCRdb re-called the PCR reads with MiXCR, one entry per CDR3 protein. The data contain approximately 290,000 distinct CDR3 sequences, around a tenth of them singletons. The germline CDR1 and CDR2 sequences are KGHSH and LQKENI. Trimming shortened V by 4 bases and J by 6 bases, and 16 bases separated the two germline ends. The CDR3 totals 16 residues. Only a few counts were recorded for this clonotype. Antigen unknown. Overall study results and limits: T-cell counts and diversity at one year post-transplant came mainly from newly produced T cells. About two months after transplant, alpha-beta T cells reportedly came from several hundred expanded graft clones.

The starting material was peripheral blood, obtained 180 days after TCRalphabeta/CD19-depleted stem cell transplant. This sequence joins TRBV18 and TRBJ1-6, with D possibly TRBD1 on 5 matching bases. The clonotype was recovered from a male patient between 2 and 9 years old who had a stem cell transplant for chronic granulomatous disease, so the T cells may come from the graft donor. The CDR3 DNA reads TGTGCCAGCTCACTTTCACACGCGGGGGGTAATTCACCCCTCCACTTT. Protein: CASSLSHAGGNSPLHF.